The 26 T cell receptor beta chains below were found in one sample sequenced in a study of T cell responses to AZD1222 COVID-19 vaccine. Generated by immunoSEQ multiplex PCR, the TCRdb table keeps only in-frame clones and is missing some. The sample records more than 70,000 clones, 85% to 95% being singletons. Sequences were derived from peripheral blood, sampled 28 days after the second AZD1222 dose. These receptors were collected from an adult who received the AZD1222 COVID-19 vaccine.

V is TRBV5-1 and J is TRBJ2-2; D unresolved. Trimming stripped 0 bases from V and 7 bases from J, with 7 bases between. The length of the CDR3 is 13 residues. In germline, CDR1 is SGHRS, CDR2 YFSETQ. The CDR3 reads CASSLVFGGELFF. CDR3 DNA: TGCGCCAGCAGCTTGGTTTTTGGCGGGGAGCTGTTTTTT.

The rearrangement uses TRBV7-3 and TRBJ2-2; 7 positions match TRBD2. The CDR3 runs 14 residues. CDR1 SGHTA and CDR2 FQGTGA come from the germline V gene. V lost 7 bases to trimming and J lost 5 bases; unmatched junction nucleotides: 7. The CDR3 loop reads CASKAGVTTGELFF. In nucleotides, the CDR3 is TGTGCCAGCAAGGCGGGAGTTACGACCGGGGAGCTGTTTTTT.

The V call is TRBV28, the J call TRBJ1-4; D may be TRBD1 (5 bases). V lost 2 bases to trimming and J lost 5 bases, with 6 bases between them. The CDR3 sequence is 13 residues long. Looked up from germline, CDR1 is MDHEN and CDR2 is SYDVKM. CDR3 nucleotides: TGTGCCAGCAGTTTAGGGGGGAATGAAAAACTGTTTTTT. The encoded protein is CASSLGGNEKLFF.

J is TRBJ1-5 and V is TRBV27; TRBD1 is a possible D gene (6 bases). In germline, CDR1 is MNHEY, CDR2 SMNVEV (reference sequence). V was clipped by 6 bases and J by 3 bases, with 12 bases between them. This CDR3 region has 14 residues. CDR3 bases: TGTGCCAGCAGCAACACAGGGTACAATCAGCCCCAGCATTTT. Translated, it gives CASSNTGYNQPQHF.

Here the CDR3 reads CASSIASGGLPTYEQYF. The CDR3 DNA sequence: TGTGCCAGTAGTATAGCCAGCGGGGGGCTCCCTACCTACGAGCAGTACTTC. The rearrangement links TRBV19 to TRBJ2-7, with TRBD2 matching over 9 bases. V lost 1 base and J lost 2; bases outside the gene matches: 9. Germline CDR1 reads LNHDA; CDR2 reads SQIVND (reference sequence). The CDR3 runs to 17 residues.

The chain employs TRBV18 and TRBJ2-5; tentative D call: TRBD1 (5 bases). Trimming cost V 6 bases and J 0 bases, with 14 bases left between them. Per the germline V gene, CDR1 is KGHSH and CDR2 is LQKENI. CDR3 length equals 15 residues. The CDR3: CASSPLTAYQETQYF. For the CDR3, the DNA is TGTGCCAGCTCCCCCCTGACAGCTTACCAAGAGACCCAGTACTTC.

J is TRBJ1-1 and V is TRBV4-3; D is uncertain. The CDR3 sequence is 13 residues long. Trimming took off 0 bases at V and 1 base at J, with 3 bases between the two ends. The germline gives CDR1 LGHNA, CDR2 YSLEER. CDR3 residues: CASSQEENTEAFF. In nucleotides, the CDR3 is TGCGCCAGCAGCCAAGAGGAGAACACTGAAGCTTTCTTT.

This chain joins TRBV27 and TRBJ2-7; D might be TRBD1 (6 bases). Germline V lookup: CDR1 MNHEY, CDR2 SMNVEV (reference sequence). V was pared by 4 bases and J by 2 bases, with 9 bases between. CDR3 length: 13 residues. The CDR3 loop is CASSSRTAYEQYF. The DNA for the CDR3 is TGTGCCAGCAGTTCCCGGACAGCCTACGAGCAGTACTTC.

The CDR3 region is CASSKEGLAGGPGSYEQYF. The CDR3 DNA sequence: TGTGCCAGCAGCAAAGAAGGTCTAGCGGGAGGTCCTGGCTCCTACGAGCAGTACTTC. This chain uses TRBV21-1 with TRBJ2-7; TRBD2, the D gene given by the table, was not confirmed from the DNA. TRBV21-1 is termed a pseudogene. The CDR3 has 19 amino acids.

This sequence joins TRBV27 and TRBJ2-2, with TRBD2 matching over 11 bases. Germline assignment: CDR1 MNHEY and CDR2 SMNVEV (reference sequence). V trimming: 5 bases; J trimming: 5 bases; junction bases outside the gene matches: 7. The CDR3 consists of 16 residues. The CDR3 DNA is TGTGCCAGCAGTCCACTAGCGGGAGAGAGGACCGGGGAGCTGTTTTTT. This sequence encodes CASSPLAGERTGELFF.

The gene calls are TRBV29-1 and TRBJ1-5; 8 bases map to TRBD1. With V trimmed by 7 bases and J by 7 bases, 12 bases remained unmatched. In germline, CDR1 is SQVTM, CDR2 ANQGSEA. This CDR3 comprises 14 residues. The CDR3 region is CSASAGGAGQPQHF. DNA of the CDR3: TGCAGCGCCAGTGCAGGGGGCGCAGGCCAGCCCCAGCATTTT.

The chain recombines TRBV5-4 with TRBJ1-6, with TRBD1 matching over 7 bases. V shed 0 bases, J shed 8 bases, and the junction held 2 bases outside the gene matches. This CDR3 is built from 14 residues. The germline V gene encodes CDR1 SGHNT and CDR2 YYREEE (reference sequence). The CDR3 DNA reads as TGTGCCAGCAGCTTGGGCGACAGGGATTCACCCCTCCACTTT. It is translated as CASSLGDRDSPLHF.

This rearrangement joins TRBV5-1 to TRBJ2-5; TRBD2 aligns across 7 bases. Germline CDR1 reads SGHRS; CDR2 reads YFSETQ. This CDR3 has 14 residues. With 4 bases clipped from V and 1 base from J, the junction kept 4 bases outside the gene matches. DNA of the CDR3: TGCGCCAGCAGCCCTAGCGGTCCCCAAGAGACCCAGTACTTC. As protein: CASSPSGPQETQYF.

V usage is TRBV21-1 and J usage is TRBJ2-4. TRBV21-1 is classified as a pseudogene. The CDR3 consists of 11 residues. In DNA, the CDR3 is TGTGCCAGCAGCCTCGTTCGGACCGCGGCTTTC. Protein product: CASSLVRTAAF.

CDR3 bases: TGTGCCAGCAGCTTGGGGTCAGCGGGAGTAGGGAACGGTGAGCAGTTCTTC. It translates to CASSLGSAGVGNGEQFF. This chain connects TRBV5-5 to TRBJ2-1, with 8 bases that match TRBD2. The CDR3 loop spans 17 amino acids. Per the germline V gene, CDR1 is SGHKS and CDR2 is YYEKEE (reference sequence). The trim removed 0 bases at V and 9 bases at J, leaving 14 bases unmatched.

The J gene is TRBJ1-1, the V gene TRBV18; D is unclear. This CDR3 has 16 amino acids. V dropped 0 bases and J dropped 1 base, with 12 bases sitting between them. Germline V gene data show CDR1 as KGHSH and CDR2 as LQKENI. The CDR3 here is CASSPPVNFGNTEAFF. The CDR3 region has the DNA TGTGCCAGCTCACCACCGGTGAATTTCGGGAACACTGAAGCTTTCTTT.

V usage is TRBV7-2 and J usage is TRBJ2-3; no clear D gene. The CDR3 is made up of 14 amino acids. Looked up from germline, CDR1 is SGHTA and CDR2 is FQGNSA. Trimming cost V 5 bases and J 2 bases, with 11 bases left between them. As DNA, the CDR3 is TGTGCCAGCAGCCGGATTACGTCCACAGATACGCAGTATTTT. Amino acids: CASSRITSTDTQYF.

CDR3 nucleotide sequence: TGTGCCAGTAGTATGGGCAGCCTATGGGGCTACACCTTC. Protein: CASSMGSLWGYTF. The chain combines TRBV19 with TRBJ1-2; D is ambiguous. The CDR3 is made up of 13 amino acids. V lost 3 bases to trimming and J lost 8 bases, with 13 bases between them. Germline V lookup: CDR1 LNHDA, CDR2 SQIVND (reference sequence).

This clone showed up just once. The chain joins TRBV10-3 to TRBJ2-7; no clear D gene. V was trimmed by 10 bases and J by 2 bases, leaving 12 bases between them. CDR1 and CDR2 from the germline V gene are ENHRY and SYGVKD. The CDR3 length is 12 residues. The CDR3 loop reads CATSDVTYEQYF. For the CDR3, the DNA is TGTGCCACCTCCGACGTTACCTACGAGCAGTACTTC.

The genes are TRBV9 and TRBJ2-2; D gene unclear. Per germline, CDR1 SGDLS and CDR2 YYNGEE. This CDR3 is 14 amino acids long. V lost 0 bases and J lost 4, with 7 bases in between. The CDR3 region has the DNA TGTGCCAGCAGCGTAGCTGGATTCACCGGGGAGCTGTTTTTT. This codes for CASSVAGFTGELFF.

The V call is TRBV29-1, the J call TRBJ1-2; D is unclear. V was pared by 0 bases and J by 4 bases, with 6 bases between. Germline-derived CDR1 and CDR2 are SQVTM and ANQGSEA. The CDR3 totals 12 residues. The CDR3 sequence is CSVEDNPYGYTF. The CDR3 DNA follows: TGCAGCGTTGAAGATAACCCCTATGGCTACACCTTC.

This clone has just a few counts. The CDR3 loop reads CASSYRRGIGEKLFF. The CDR3 DNA follows: TGTGCCAGCAGTTATCGAAGGGGGATTGGTGAAAAACTGTTTTTT. The chain employs TRBV6-5 and TRBJ1-4; perhaps TRBD1 as D (6 bases). This CDR3 region has 15 residues. Germline assignment: CDR1 MNHEY and CDR2 SVGAGI. Trimming left V 3 bases short and J 7 bases short, with 15 bases between.

The genes are TRBV28 and TRBJ2-7; perhaps TRBD2 as D (7 bases). Deletions cut 6 bases from V and 4 bases from J, with 16 bases between. Germline V gives CDR1 MDHEN, CDR2 SYDVKM. The CDR3 is 14 amino acids. The CDR3 sequence: CASRSGGYTYEQYF. The CDR3, as DNA: TGTGCCAGCAGGTCGGGGGGCTACACGTACGAGCAGTACTTC.

V is TRBV5-1 and J is TRBJ2-1, with 9 bases fitting TRBD2. This CDR3 spans 16 amino acids. Germline V gene sequence: CDR1 SGHRS, CDR2 YFSETQ. V was clipped by 0 bases and J by 1 base; unmatched bases: 2. In nucleotides, the CDR3 is TGCGCCAGCAGCTTGGCAGCGGGAGGATCCTACAATGAGCAGTTCTTC. Protein sequence: CASSLAAGGSYNEQFF.

The chain links TRBV28 to TRBJ2-7; TRBD1 aligns across 7 bases. The V gene end was trimmed by 6 bases and the J gene end by 2 bases; junction bases not matched to a gene: 7. The CDR3 has 14 amino acids. Germline lookup yields CDR1 MDHEN and CDR2 SYDVKM. CDR3 sequence: CASRYRDSTYEQYF. In DNA, the CDR3 is TGTGCCAGCAGATATAGGGACAGTACCTACGAGCAGTACTTC.

The chain recombines TRBV7-2 with TRBJ1-2; tentatively, D is TRBD1 (5 bases). The V gene lost 7 bases and the J gene lost 2 bases, with 14 bases spanning the gap. CDR1 is SGHTA and CDR2 is FQGNSA in the germline V gene. The CDR3 has 14 residues. The CDR3 DNA follows: TGTGCCAGCACCCGGGCAGGGTTAAACTATGGCTACACCTTC. It yields the protein CASTRAGLNYGYTF.